This T cell receptor beta chain was identified in a study of beta chain features in type 1 diabetes. Overall study results and limits: People with Type 1 diabetes carried modestly yet significantly shorter TCRB CDR3s in all four CD4+ subsets.

Every donor provided one heparinised blood draw, which averaged about 110 mL. Purity (above 98%) was reached by all sorted populations. Germline V gene lookup returns CDR1 SGDLS and CDR2 YYNGEE. The CDR3 extends over 15 amino acids. Trimming removed 0 bases at V and 2 bases at J, with 12 bases between. To note about this clone: Its antigen is still unknown.

Expressed TCRB transcripts got sequenced, as all isolated RNA was reverse transcribed. Sequenced by immunoSEQ multiplex PCR; TCRdb stores in-frame clones only, minus some. Counted here are approximately 250,000 clones, about 10% occurring once; the ten biggest clones make up less than 0.035%. Input material: naive CD4+ T cells from blood. The chain uses TRBV9 and TRBJ2-7; no reliable D call. The TCR originated in a woman between 18 and 30 years old in good health. CDR3 residues: CASSVEPQVTYEQYF. The CDR3 nucleotides are TGTGCCAGCAGCGTAGAACCTCAGGTAACCTACGAGCAGTACTTC.